This T cell receptor (beta chain) was found in a study of OX40 agonist ivuxolimab in advanced cancers. Assay: immunoSEQ multiplex PCR; the TCRdb copy retains only in-frame clones and omits some. In the table there are about 14,000 clones, around three quarters of which are singletons. The CDR3 has 18 amino acids. Between the trimmed V and J ends, which lost 0 bases and 0 bases, there was a span of 18 bases. The germline V gene encodes CDR1 MNHEY and CDR2 SMNVEV (reference sequence). The rearrangement links TRBV27 to TRBJ2-7; D is uncertain. The sample consisted of CD4+ or CD8+ T cells sorted from blood, taken in a trial of the OX40 agonist ivuxolimab. The receptor was derived from an adult with an advanced solid tumor such as melanoma, head and neck, liver or kidney cancer. In nucleotides, the CDR3 is TGTGCCAGCAGTTTATCGATGGCGGCACGCAGGAGCTCCTACGAGCAGTACTTC. Its protein is CASSLSMAARRSSYEQYF.